The clone carrying this TCR beta chain appeared many times. Its antigen is unknown. The data originate from a study of T cells in Graves' hyperthyroidism and ophthalmopathy. General study findings and limits: In blood, most of the thyroid clonotypes expanded above 0.001 were also present.

RNA transcripts yielded amplified TCR beta CDR3 regions. The study used the HTBI primer set for a first-round RT-PCR of the TCR CDR3. TCRdb re-called the multiplex PCR reads with MiXCR, one entry per CDR3 protein. This sample has some 620,000 distinct CDR3 sequences, with 15% to 20% found just once. V dropped 1 base and J dropped 4 bases, with 25 bases sitting between them. Germline-derived CDR1 and CDR2 are SGHAT and FQNNGV. The CDR3 covers 19 residues. The clonotype originates from a woman aged 25-40 years with Graves' hyperthyroidism. The chain carries TRBV11-2 and TRBJ2-5; possibly TRBD2 for D (7 bases). What was sequenced was blood. CDR3 sequence reads: CASSLGTWKRDMAGETQYF. The CDR3 DNA is TGTGCCAGCAGCTTAGGCACCTGGAAGCGGGACATGGCGGGAGAGACCCAGTACTTC.